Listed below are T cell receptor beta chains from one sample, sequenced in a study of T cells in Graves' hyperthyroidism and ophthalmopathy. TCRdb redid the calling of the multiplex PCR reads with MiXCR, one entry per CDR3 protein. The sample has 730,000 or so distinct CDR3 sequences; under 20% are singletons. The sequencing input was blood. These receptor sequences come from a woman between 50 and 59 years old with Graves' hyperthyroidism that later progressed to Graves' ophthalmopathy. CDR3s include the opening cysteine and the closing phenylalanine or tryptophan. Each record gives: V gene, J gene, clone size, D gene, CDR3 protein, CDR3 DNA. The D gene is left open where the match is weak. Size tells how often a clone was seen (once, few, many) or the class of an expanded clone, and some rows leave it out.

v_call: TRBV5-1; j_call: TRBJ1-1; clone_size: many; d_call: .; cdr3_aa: CASSLAVGTNTEAFF; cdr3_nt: TGCGCCAGCAGCTTGGCGGTGGGGACTAACACTGAAGCTTTCTTT
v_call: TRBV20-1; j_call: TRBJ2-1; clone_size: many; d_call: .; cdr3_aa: CSARDLAGTGYNEQFF; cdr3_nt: TGCAGTGCTAGAGATCTGGCGGGGACGGGGTACAATGAGCAGTTCTTC
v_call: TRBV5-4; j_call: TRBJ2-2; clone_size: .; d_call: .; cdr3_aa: CASSRDSRGGELFF; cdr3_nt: TGTGCCAGCAGTCGGGACTCTAGGGGCGGGGAGCTGTTTTTT
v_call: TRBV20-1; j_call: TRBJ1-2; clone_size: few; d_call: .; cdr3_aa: CSASGNYGYTF; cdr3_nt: TGCAGTGCATCCGGGAACTATGGCTACACCTTC
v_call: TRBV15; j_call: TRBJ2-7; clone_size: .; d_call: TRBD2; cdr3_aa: CATSRGSGGYEQYF; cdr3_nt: TGTGCCACCAGCAGGGGTAGCGGGGGCTACGAGCAGTACTTC
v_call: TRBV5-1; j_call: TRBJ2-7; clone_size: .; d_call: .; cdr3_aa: CASSPGQPLSYEQYF; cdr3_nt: TGCGCCAGCAGCCCAGGACAGCCACTCTCCTACGAGCAGTACTTC
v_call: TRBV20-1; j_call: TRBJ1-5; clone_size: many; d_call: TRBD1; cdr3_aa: CSAWTGISNQPQHF; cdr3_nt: TGCAGTGCTTGGACAGGGATAAGCAATCAGCCCCAGCATTTT
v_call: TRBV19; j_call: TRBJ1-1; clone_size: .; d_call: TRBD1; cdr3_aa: CASRDRGQVEAFF; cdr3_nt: TGTGCCAGTCGGGACAGGGGGCAAGTTGAAGCTTTCTTT
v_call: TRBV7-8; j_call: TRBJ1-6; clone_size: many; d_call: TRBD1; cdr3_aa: CASSSTGQASPLHF; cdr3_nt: TGTGCCAGCAGCTCCACGGGACAGGCTTCACCCCTCCACTTT
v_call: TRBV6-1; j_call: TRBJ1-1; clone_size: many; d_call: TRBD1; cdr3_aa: CASRQDRGQIEAFF; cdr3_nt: TGTGCCAGCAGACAGGACAGGGGGCAAATTGAAGCTTTCTTT
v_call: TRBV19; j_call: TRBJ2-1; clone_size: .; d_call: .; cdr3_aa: CASSPLSVRWQFF; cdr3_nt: TGTGCCAGTAGTCCCCTCTCCGTTCGGTGGCAGTTCTTC
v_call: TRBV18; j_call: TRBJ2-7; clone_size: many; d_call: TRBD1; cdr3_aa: CASSPRGQAYEQYF; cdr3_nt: TGTGCCAGCTCACCACGGGGACAGGCCTACGAGCAGTACTTC
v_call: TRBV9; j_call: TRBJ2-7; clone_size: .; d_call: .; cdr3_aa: CASSEGASYEQYF; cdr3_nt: TGTGCCAGCAGCGAAGGAGCCTCCTACGAGCAGTACTTC
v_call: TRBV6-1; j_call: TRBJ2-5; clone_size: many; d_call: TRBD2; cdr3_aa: CASSEGTSVPGKETQYF; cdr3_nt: TGTGCCAGCAGTGAGGGGACTAGCGTCCCGGGGAAAGAGACCCAGTACTTC
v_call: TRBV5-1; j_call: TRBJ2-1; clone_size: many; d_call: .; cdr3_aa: CASSLDGHYNEQFF; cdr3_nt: TGCGCCAGCAGCTTGGACGGACACTACAATGAGCAGTTCTTC
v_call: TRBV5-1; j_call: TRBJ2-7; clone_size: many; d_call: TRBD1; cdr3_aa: CASSWGTGTYEQYF; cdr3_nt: TGCGCCAGCAGCTGGGGGACAGGTACCTACGAGCAGTACTTC
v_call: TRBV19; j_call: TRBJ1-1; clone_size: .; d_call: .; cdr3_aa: CASSIDWGISNTEAFF; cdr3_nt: TGTGCCAGTAGTATAGATTGGGGGATTTCGAACACTGAAGCTTTCTTT
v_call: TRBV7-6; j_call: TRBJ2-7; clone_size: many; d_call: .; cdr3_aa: CASSLAQDSLYEQYF; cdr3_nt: TGTGCCAGCAGCTTAGCGCAGGACAGCCTTTACGAGCAGTACTTC
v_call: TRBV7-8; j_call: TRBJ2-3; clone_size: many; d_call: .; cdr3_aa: CASSLDRLAVASTDTQYF; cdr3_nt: TGTGCCAGCAGCTTAGATCGTTTGGCAGTCGCTAGCACAGATACGCAGTATTTT
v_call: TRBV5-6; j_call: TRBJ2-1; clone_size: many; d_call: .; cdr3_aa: CASSFLVHNEQFF; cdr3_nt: TGTGCCAGCAGCTTTCTGGTTCACAATGAGCAGTTCTTC
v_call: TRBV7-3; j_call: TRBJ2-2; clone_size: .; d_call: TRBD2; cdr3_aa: CASSREGLAGANTGELFF; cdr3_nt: TGTGCCAGCAGCCGGGAGGGACTAGCGGGTGCGAACACCGGGGAGCTGTTTTTT
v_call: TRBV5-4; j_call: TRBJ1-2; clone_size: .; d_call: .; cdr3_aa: CASSPGRVNYGYTF; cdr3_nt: TGTGCCAGCAGCCCGGGCCGGGTTAACTATGGCTACACCTTC
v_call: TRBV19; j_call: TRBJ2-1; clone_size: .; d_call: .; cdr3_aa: CASRLENEQFF; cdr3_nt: TGTGCCAGTAGACTCGAAAATGAGCAGTTCTTC
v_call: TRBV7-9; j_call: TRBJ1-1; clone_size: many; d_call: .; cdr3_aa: CASSYAGDTEAFF; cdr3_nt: TGTGCCAGCAGCTACGCCGGGGACACTGAAGCTTTCTTT
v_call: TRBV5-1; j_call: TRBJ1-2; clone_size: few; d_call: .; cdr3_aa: CASSPLGGGGYTF; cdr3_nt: TGCGCCAGCAGCCCCTTGGGGGGCGGGGGCTACACCTTC
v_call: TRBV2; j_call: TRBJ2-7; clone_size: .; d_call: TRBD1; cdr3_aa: CATLDRTGWAYEQYF; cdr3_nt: TGTGCCACCTTAGACCGGACAGGTTGGGCCTACGAGCAGTACTTC
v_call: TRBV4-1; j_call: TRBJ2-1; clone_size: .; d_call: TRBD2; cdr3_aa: CASSQDTTGTSSEQFF; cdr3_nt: TGCGCCAGCAGCCAAGACACGACCGGGACTAGCAGTGAGCAGTTCTTC
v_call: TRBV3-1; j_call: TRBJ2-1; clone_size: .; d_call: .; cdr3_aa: CASSQAVRRGNNEQFF; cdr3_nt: TGTGCCAGCAGCCAAGCTGTGCGGCGGGGTAACAATGAGCAGTTCTTC
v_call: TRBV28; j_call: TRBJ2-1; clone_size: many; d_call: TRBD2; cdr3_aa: CASSLYSGDSYNEQFF; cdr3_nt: TGTGCCAGCAGTCTCTATAGCGGGGACTCCTACAATGAGCAGTTCTTC
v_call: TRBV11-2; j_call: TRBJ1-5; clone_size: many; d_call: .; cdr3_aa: CASSPGASGQPQHF; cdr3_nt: TGTGCCAGCAGCCCAGGGGCATCAGGTCAGCCCCAGCATTTT